Given below is one T cell receptor beta chain in context. The entry originates in a study of beta chain features in type 1 diabetes. Isolated RNA was reverse transcribed in full, so expressed TCRB transcripts were sequenced. This table comes from immunoSEQ multiplex PCR, and its TCRdb copy is limited to in-frame clones, with some not included. The sample has approximately 110,000 clones; about 40% are singletons. CDR3 size: 14 residues. V shed 3 bases and J shed 5 bases, with 11 bases lying between them. Germline-derived CDR1 and CDR2 are SNHLY and FYNNEI. The rearrangement uses TRBV2 and TRBJ2-1; tentative D call: TRBD2 (5 bases). Sequencing used stem cell memory CD4+ T cells from blood. The receptor's source is a woman between 18 and 29 years old in good health. This CDR3 reads CASSDLALHNEQFF. The CDR3 bases are TGTGCCAGCAGTGACCTAGCCCTCCACAATGAGCAGTTCTTC. Full variable domain (missing parts from reference TRBV2 and TRBJ2-1): EPEVTQTPSHQVTQMGQEVILRCVPISNHLYFYWYRQILGQKVEFLVSFYNNEISEKSEIFDDQFSVERPDGSNFTLKIRSTKLEDSAMYFCASSDLALHNEQFFGPGTRLTVL.